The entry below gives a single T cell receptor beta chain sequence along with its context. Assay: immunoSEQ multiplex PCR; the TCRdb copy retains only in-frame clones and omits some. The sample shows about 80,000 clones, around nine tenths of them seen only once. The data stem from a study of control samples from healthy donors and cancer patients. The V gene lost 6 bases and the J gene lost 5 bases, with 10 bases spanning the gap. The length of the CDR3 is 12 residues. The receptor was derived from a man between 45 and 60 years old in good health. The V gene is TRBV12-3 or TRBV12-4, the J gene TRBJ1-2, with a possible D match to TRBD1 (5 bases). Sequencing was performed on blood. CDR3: CASRRGEYGYTF. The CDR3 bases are TGTGCCAGCAGACGAGGGGAGTATGGCTACACCTTC.